The clone carrying this T cell receptor beta chain was detected only a few times. Its specificity is unknown. Stated time point: neoterminal ileum biopsy at postoperative endoscopy, about 6 months after surgery. Each sample's TCRB immunosequencing used roughly 500 nanograms of biopsy DNA. Clones were read by immunoSEQ multiplex PCR, and TCRdb kept only the in-frame ones, dropping some. Altogether more than 950 clones are present, around four fifths being singletons, with the ten largest covering under 15%. This sample was taken from a study of T cell repertoires in ileal Crohn's disease. Germline assignment: CDR1 SEHNR and CDR2 FQNEAQ (reference sequence). V was shortened by 5 bases and J by 1 base, with 9 bases between the two germline ends. The CDR3 runs 13 residues. Broader study findings: Postoperative endoscopy occurred within one year, median about 7 months. Sorted CD8 T cells held more high-frequency clones than CD4.

This TCR was recovered from an adult with Crohn's disease. The specimen sequenced was ileal tissue. The V gene is TRBV7-9, the J gene TRBJ2-7; perhaps TRBD1 as D (6 bases). The CDR3 DNA sequence: TGTGCCAGCAGCAGACAGGTTTCCTACGAGCAGTACTTC. It is translated as CASSRQVSYEQYF.